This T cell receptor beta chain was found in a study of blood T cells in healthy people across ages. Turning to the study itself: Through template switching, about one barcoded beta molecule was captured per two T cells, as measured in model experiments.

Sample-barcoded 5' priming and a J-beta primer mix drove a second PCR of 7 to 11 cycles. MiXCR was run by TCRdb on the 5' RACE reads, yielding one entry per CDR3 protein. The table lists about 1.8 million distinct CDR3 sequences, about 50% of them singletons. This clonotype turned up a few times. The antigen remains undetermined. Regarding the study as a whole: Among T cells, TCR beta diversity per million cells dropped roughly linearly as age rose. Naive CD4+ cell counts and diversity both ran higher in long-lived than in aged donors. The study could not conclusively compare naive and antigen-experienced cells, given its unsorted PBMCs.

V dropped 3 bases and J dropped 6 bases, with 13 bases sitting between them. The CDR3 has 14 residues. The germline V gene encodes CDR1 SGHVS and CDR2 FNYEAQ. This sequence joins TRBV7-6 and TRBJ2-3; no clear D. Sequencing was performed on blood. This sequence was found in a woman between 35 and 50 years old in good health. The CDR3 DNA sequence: TGTGCCAGCAGCTTTTTGGGTAATTTTGATACGCAGTATTTT. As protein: CASSFLGNFDTQYF.